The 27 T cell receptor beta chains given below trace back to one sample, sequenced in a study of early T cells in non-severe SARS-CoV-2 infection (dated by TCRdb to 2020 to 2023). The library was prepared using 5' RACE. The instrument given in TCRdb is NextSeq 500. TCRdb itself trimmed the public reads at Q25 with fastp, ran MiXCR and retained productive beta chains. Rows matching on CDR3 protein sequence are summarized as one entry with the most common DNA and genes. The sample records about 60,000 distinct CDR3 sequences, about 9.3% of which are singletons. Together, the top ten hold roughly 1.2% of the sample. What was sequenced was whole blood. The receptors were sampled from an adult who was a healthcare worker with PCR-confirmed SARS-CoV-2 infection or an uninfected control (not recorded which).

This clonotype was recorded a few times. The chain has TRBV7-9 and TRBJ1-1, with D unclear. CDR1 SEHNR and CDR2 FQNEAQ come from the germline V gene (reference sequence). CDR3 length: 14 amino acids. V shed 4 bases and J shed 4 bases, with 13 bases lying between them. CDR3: CASSSSVLFTEAFF. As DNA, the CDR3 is TGTGCCAGCAGCTCATCGGTTTTGTTCACTGAAGCTTTCTTT. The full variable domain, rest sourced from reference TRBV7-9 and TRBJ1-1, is DTGVSQNPRHKITKRGQNVTFRCDPISEHNRLYWYRQTLGQGPEFLTYFQNEAQLEKSRLLSDRFSAERPKGSFSTLEIQRTEQGDSAMYLCASSSSVLFTEAFFGQGTRLTVV.

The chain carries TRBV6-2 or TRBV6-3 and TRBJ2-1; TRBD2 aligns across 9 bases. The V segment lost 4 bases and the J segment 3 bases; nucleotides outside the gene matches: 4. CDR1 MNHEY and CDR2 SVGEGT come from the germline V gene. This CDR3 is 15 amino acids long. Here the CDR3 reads CASSSSGAHYNEQFF. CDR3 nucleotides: TGTGCCAGCAGTTCTAGCGGGGCACACTACAATGAGCAGTTCTTC.

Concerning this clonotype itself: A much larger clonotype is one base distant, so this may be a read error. CDR3 in amino acids: CASSELNPQRGKEIQYF. The DNA of the CDR3 is TGTGCCAGCAGTGAATTAAATCCCCAGCGGGGGAAAGAGATCCAGTACTTC. This chain uses TRBV2 with TRBJ2-5; 8 nucleotides line up with TRBD2. Germline CDR1 SNHLY, CDR2 FYNNEI. The CDR3 is made up of 17 amino acids. The full variable domain, rest sourced from reference TRBV2 and TRBJ2-5, is EPEVTQTPSHQVTQMGQEVILRCVPISNHLYFYWYRQILGQKVEFLVSFYNNEISEKSEIFDDQFSVERPDGSNFTLKIRSTKLEDSAMYFCASSELNPQRGKEIQYFGPGTRLLVL.

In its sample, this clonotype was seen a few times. CDR3 loop: CASSGATNEKLFF. The CDR3 bases are TGTGCCAGCAGCGGGGCAACTAATGAAAAACTGTTTTTT. The chain has TRBV9 and TRBJ1-4; D is unresolved. CDR3 length equals 13 residues. Germline V CDR1 and CDR2: SGDLS, YYNGEE. Trimming removed 3 bases at V and 0 bases at J, with 3 bases between.

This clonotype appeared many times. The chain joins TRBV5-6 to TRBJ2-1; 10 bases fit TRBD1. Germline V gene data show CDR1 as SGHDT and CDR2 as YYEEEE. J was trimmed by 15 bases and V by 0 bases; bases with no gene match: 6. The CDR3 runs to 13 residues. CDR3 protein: CASSLERTGGMFF. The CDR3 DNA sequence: TGTGCCAGCAGCTTGGAAAGGACAGGGGGAATGTTCTTC. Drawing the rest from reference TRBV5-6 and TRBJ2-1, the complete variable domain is DAGVTQSPTHLIKTRGQQVTLRCSPKSGHDTVSWYQQALGQGPQFIFQYYEEEERQRGNFPDRFSGHQFPNYSSELNVNALLLGDSALYLCASSLERTGGMFFGPGTRLTVL.

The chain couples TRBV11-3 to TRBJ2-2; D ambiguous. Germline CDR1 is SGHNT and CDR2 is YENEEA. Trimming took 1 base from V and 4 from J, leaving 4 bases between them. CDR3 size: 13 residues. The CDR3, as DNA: TGTGCCAGCAGCTTAGGAATCACCGGGGAGCTGTTTTTT. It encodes CASSLGITGELFF.

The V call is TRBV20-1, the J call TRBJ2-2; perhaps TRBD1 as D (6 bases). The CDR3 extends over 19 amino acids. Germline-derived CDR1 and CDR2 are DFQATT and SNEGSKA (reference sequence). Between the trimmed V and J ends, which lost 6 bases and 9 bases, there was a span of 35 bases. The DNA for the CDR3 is TGCAGTGCCAGTCGTTCCGGCAGGGGAAGTTTTCAGGGGACCAGGGAGCTGTTTTTT. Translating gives CSASRSGRGSFQGTRELFF.

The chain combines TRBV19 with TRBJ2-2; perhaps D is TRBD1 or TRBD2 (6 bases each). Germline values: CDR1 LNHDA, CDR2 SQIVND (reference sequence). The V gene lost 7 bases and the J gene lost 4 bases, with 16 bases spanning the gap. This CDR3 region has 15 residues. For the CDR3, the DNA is TGTGCCAGTAATAGGGGGGCCGGTGGCACCGGGGAGCTGTTTTTT. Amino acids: CASNRGAGGTGELFF.

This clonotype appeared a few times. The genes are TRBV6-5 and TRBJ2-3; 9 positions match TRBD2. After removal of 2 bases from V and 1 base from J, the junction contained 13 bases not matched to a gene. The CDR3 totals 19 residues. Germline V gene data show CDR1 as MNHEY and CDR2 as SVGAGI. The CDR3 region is CASSYEPLRGGRGTDTQYF. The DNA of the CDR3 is TGTGCCAGCAGTTACGAACCCTTGCGGGGGGGCCGAGGCACAGATACGCAGTATTTT.

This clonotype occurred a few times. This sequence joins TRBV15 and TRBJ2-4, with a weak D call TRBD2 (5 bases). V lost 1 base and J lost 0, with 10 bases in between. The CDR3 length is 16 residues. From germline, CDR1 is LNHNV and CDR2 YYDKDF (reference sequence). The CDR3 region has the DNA TGTGCCACCAGCAGAGGAGGGAATTTAGCCAAAAACATTCAGTACTTC. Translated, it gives CATSRGGNLAKNIQYF.

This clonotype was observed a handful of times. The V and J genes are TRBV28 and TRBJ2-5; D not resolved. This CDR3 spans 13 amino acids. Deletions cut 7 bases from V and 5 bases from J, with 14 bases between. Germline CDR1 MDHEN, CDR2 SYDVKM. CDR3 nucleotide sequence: TGTGCCAGCAATAGGATCGGCGAGGAGACCCAGTACTTC. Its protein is CASNRIGEETQYF.

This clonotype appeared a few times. The DNA of the CDR3 is TGTGCCAGCAGTGTACAGGGCGGTCAGCCCCAGCATTTT. Translating it yields CASSVQGGQPQHF. The chain links TRBV12-3 or TRBV12-4 to TRBJ1-5; a possible D gene is TRBD1 (6 bases). V lost 5 bases, J lost 6 bases, and 11 bases lay in between. The CDR3 extends over 13 amino acids.

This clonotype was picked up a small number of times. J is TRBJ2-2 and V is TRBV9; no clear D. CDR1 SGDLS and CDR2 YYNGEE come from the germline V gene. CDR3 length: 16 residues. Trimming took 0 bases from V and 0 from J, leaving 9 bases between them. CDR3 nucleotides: TGTGCCAGCAGCGTAGGTGGGCTATCGAACACCGGGGAGCTGTTTTTT. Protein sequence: CASSVGGLSNTGELFF.

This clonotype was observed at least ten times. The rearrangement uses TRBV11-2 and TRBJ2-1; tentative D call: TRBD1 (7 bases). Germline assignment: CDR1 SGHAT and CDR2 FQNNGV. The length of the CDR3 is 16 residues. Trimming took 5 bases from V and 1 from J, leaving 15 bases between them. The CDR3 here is CASSQGEAGSYNEQFF. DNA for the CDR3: TGTGCCAGCAGCCAGGGGGAGGCAGGGTCCTACAATGAGCAGTTCTTC.

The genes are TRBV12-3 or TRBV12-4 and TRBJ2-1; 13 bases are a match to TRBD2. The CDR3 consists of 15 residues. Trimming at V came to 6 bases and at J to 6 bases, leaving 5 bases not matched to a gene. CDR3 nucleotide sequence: TGTGCCAGCAGGAAGACTAGCGGGGGGCCCAATGAGCAGTTCTTC. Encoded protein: CASRKTSGGPNEQFF.

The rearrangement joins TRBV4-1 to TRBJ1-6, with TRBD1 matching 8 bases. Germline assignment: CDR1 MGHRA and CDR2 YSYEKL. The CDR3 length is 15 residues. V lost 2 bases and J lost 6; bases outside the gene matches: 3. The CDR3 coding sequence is TGCGCCAGCAGCCAAACAGGGGGTAGTAATTCACCCCTCCACTTT. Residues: CASSQTGGSNSPLHF.

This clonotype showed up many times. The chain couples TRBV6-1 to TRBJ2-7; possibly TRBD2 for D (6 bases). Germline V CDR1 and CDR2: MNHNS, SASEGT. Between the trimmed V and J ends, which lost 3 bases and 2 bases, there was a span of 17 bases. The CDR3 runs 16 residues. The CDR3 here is CASSDPWDFLPYEQYV. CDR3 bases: TGTGCCAGCAGTGATCCTTGGGACTTCCTTCCCTACGAGCAGTACGTC.

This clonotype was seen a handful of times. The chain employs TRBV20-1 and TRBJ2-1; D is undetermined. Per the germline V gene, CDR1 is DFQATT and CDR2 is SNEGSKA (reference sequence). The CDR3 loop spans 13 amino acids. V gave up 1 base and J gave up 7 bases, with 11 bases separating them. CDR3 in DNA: TGCAGTGCTAGAGTCGGCCCGATTAATGAGCAGTTCTTC. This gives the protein CSARVGPINEQFF.

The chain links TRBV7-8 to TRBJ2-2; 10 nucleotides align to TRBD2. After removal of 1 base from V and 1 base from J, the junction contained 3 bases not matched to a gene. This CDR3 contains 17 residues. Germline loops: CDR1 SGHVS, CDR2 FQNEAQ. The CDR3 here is CASSLGASGRNTGELFF. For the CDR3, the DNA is TGTGCCAGCAGCTTAGGGGCTAGCGGGAGGAACACCGGGGAGCTGTTTTTT.

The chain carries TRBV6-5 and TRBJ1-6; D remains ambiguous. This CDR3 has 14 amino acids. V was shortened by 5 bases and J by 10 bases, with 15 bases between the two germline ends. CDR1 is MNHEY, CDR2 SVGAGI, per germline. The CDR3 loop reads CASSPHESRSPLHF. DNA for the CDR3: TGTGCCAGCAGTCCCCATGAATCTAGATCACCCCTCCACTTT.

DNA of the CDR3: TGTGCCAGCAGCCTGTACAGGGGTCCCCTCCACTTT. Translation: CASSLYRGPLHF. The chain joins TRBV27 to TRBJ1-6, with 7 positions matching TRBD1. This CDR3 has 12 amino acids. Unmatched junction bases numbered 6, after V lost 6 bases and J lost 13 bases. The germline gives CDR1 MNHEY, CDR2 SMNVEV (reference sequence).

CDR3 sequence (DNA): TGTGCCAGCAGCTCGACAGGGGGCGCGGAAAAACTGTTTTTT. Residues: CASSSTGGAEKLFF. The rearrangement uses TRBV7-9 and TRBJ1-4, with 10 bases lining up with TRBD1. J gave up 8 bases and V 4 bases, and 4 bases lay outside the gene matches. The CDR3 runs to 14 residues. Germline V gene sequence: CDR1 SEHNR, CDR2 FQNEAQ (reference sequence).

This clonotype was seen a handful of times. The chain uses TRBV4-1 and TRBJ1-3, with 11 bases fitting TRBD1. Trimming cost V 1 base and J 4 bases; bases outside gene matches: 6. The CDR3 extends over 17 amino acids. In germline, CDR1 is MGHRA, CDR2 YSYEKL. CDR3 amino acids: CASSQAGTGGFGNTIYF. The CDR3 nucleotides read TGCGCCAGCAGCCAAGCCGGGACAGGGGGTTTCGGAAACACCATATATTTT.

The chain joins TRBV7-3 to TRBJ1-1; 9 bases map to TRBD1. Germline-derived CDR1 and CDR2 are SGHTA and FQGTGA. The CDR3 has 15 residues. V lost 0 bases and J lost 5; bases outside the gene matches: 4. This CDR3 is CASSLTPGQGTEAFF. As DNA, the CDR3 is TGTGCCAGCAGCTTAACTCCAGGACAGGGGACTGAAGCTTTCTTT. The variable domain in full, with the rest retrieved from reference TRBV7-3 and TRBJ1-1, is GAGVSQTPSNKVTEKGKYVELRCDPISGHTALYWYRQSLGQGPEFLIYFQGTGAADDSGLPNDRFFAVRPEGSVSTLKIQRTERGDSAVYLCASSLTPGQGTEAFFGQGTRLTVV.

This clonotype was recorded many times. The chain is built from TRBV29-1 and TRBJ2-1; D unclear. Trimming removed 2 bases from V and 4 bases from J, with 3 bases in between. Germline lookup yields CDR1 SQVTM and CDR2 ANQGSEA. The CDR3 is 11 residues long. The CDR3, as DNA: TGCAGCGTTGAACGGTACAATGAGCAGTTCTTC. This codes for CSVERYNEQFF.

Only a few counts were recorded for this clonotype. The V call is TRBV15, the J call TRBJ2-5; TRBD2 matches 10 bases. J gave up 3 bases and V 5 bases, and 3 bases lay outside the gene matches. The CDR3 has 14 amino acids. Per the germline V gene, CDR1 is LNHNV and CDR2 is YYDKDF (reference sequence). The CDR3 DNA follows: TGTGCCACCAGCTGGACTAGCGGAAAAGAGACCCAGTACTTC. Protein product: CATSWTSGKETQYF.

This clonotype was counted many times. Here the CDR3 DNA reads TGCAGTGCTAGAGTTCTAACTTCGAACACCGGGGAGCTGTTTTTT. Its protein product is CSARVLTSNTGELFF. The chain joins TRBV20-1 to TRBJ2-2, with D hard to call. The germline V gene has CDR1 DFQATT and CDR2 SNEGSKA (reference sequence). This CDR3 is built from 15 residues. V was pared by 1 base and J by 0 bases, with 9 bases between.